The T cell receptor (beta chain) described here comes from a study of cytomegalovirus exposure and HLA in healthy donors. Primers: 60 Vbeta forward and 13 Jbeta reverse. Clones were read by immunoSEQ multiplex PCR, and TCRdb kept only the in-frame ones, dropping some. The sample lists under 200,000 clones, approximately 77% occurring once. V dropped 0 bases and J dropped 3; count of bases not matched to a gene: 6. Germline V CDR1 and CDR2: SGDLS, YYNGEE. There are 16 residues in the CDR3. This clone was seen more than once but under ten times. V gene TRBV9 combines with J gene TRBJ2-3, with TRBD1 matching over 8 bases. Sequences were obtained from PBMCs. The receptor's source is a female donor in good health and CMV-seronegative. This CDR3 is CASSVEFQGATDTQYF. As DNA, the CDR3 is TGTGCCAGCAGCGTAGAGTTCCAGGGGGCAACAGATACGCAGTATTTT.